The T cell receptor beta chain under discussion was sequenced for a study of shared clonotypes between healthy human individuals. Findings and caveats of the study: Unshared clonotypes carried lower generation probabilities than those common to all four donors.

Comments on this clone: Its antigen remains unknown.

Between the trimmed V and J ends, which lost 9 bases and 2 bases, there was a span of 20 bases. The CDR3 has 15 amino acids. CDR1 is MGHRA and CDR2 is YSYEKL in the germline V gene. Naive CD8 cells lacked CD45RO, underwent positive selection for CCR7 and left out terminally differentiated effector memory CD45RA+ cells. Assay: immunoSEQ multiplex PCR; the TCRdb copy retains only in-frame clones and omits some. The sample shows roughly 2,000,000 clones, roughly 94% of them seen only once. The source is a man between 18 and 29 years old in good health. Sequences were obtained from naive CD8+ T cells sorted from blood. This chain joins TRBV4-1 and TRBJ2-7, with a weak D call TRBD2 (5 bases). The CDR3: CASSPEAGPTYEQYF. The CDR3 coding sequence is TGCGCCAGTTCCCCGGAGGCAGGTCCAACCTACGAGCAGTACTTC.